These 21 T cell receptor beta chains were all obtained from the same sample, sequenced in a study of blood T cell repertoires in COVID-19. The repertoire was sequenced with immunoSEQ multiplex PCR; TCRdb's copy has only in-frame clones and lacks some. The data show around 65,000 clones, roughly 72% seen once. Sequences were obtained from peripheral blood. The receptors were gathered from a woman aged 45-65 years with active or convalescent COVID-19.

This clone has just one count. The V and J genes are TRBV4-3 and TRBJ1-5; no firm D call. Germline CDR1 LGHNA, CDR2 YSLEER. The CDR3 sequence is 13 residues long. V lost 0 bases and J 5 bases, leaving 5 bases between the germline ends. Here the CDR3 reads CASSQDFYQPQHF. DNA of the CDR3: TGCGCCAGCAGCCAAGATTTCTATCAGCCCCAGCATTTT.

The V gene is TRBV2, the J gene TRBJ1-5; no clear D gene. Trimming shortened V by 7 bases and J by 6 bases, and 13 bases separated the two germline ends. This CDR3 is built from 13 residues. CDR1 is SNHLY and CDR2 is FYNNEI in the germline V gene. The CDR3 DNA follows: TGTGCCAGCAACCGGGAAAGCGGTCAGCCCCAGCATTTT. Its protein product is CASNRESGQPQHF.

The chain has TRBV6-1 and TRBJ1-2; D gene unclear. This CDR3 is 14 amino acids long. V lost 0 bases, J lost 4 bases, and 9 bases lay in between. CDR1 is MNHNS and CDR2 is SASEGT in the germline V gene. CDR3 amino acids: CASSEARRSYGYTF. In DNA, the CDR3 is TGTGCCAGCAGTGAAGCGCGAAGGAGCTATGGCTACACCTTC.

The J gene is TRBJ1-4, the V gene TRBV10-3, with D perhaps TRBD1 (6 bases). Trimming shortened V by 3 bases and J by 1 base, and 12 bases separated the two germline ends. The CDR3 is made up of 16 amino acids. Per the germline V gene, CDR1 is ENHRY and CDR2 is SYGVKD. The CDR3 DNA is TGTGCCATCAGTGAAGGGGGTTACGGAACTAATGAAAAACTGTTTTTT. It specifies CAISEGGYGTNEKLFF.

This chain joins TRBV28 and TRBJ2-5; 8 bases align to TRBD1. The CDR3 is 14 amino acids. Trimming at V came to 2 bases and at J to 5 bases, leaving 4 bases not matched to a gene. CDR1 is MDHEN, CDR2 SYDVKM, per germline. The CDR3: CASSLGQGRETQYF. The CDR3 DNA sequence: TGTGCCAGCAGTTTAGGACAGGGAAGGGAGACCCAGTACTTC.

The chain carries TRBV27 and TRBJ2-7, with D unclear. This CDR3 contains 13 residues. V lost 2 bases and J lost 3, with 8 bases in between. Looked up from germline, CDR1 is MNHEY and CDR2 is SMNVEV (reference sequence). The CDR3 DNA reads TGTGCCAGCAGTTTACCAGGTAGCTACGAGCAGTACTTC. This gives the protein CASSLPGSYEQYF.

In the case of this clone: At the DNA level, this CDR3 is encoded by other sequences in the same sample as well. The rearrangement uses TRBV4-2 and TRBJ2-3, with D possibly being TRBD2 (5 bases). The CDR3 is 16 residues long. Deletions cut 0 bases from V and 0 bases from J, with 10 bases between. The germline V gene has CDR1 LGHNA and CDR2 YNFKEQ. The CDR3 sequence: CASSQEASGSTDTQYF. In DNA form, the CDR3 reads TGTGCCAGCAGCCAAGAAGCCAGCGGAAGCACAGATACGCAGTATTTT.

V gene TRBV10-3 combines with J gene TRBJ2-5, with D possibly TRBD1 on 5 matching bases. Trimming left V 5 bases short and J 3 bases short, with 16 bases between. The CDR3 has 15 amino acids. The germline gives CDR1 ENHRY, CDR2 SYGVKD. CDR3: CAISSQGRVKETQYF. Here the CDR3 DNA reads TGTGCCATCAGTTCGCAGGGAAGGGTCAAAGAGACCCAGTACTTC.

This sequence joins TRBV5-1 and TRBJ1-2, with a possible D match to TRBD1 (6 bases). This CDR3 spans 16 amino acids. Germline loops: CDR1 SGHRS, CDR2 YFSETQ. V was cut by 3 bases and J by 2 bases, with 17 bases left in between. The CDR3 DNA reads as TGCGCCAGCAGCTCAGGGACACGGACTTTAAACTATGGCTACACCTTC. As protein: CASSSGTRTLNYGYTF. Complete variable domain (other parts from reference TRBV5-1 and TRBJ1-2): KAGVTQTPRYLIKTRGQQVTLSCSPISGHRSVSWYQQTPGQGLQFLFEYFSETQRNKGNFPGRFSGRQFSNSRSEMNVSTLELGDSALYLCASSSGTRTLNYGYTFGSGTRLTVV.

For the CDR3, the DNA is TGTGCCAGCTCACCGGTCGGGACAGGGTACACAGATACGCAGTATTTT. Translation: CASSPVGTGYTDTQYF. The rearrangement uses TRBV18 and TRBJ2-3, with 9 bases identical to TRBD1. Germline V CDR1 and CDR2: KGHSH, LQKENI. The CDR3 has 16 residues. J lost 2 bases, V lost 3 bases, and 6 bases had no gene match.

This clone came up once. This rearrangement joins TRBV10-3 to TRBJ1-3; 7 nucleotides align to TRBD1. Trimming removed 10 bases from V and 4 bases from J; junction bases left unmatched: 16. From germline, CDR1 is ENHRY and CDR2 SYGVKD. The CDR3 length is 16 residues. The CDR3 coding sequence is TGTGCCACCCGGGGTCCCTCTAGGGGGCCCGGAAACACCATATATTTT. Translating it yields CATRGPSRGPGNTIYF.

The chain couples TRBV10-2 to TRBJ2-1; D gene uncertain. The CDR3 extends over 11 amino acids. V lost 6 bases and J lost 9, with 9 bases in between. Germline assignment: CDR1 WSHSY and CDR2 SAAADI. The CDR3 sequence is CASSLSSEQFF. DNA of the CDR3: TGCGCCAGCAGCCTCTCCTCTGAGCAGTTCTTC.

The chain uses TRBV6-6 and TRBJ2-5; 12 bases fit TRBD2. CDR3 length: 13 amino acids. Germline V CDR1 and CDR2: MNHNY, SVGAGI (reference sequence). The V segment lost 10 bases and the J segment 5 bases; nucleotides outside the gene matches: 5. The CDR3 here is CATGLAGTETQYF. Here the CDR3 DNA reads TGTGCCACTGGACTAGCGGGGACGGAGACCCAGTACTTC.

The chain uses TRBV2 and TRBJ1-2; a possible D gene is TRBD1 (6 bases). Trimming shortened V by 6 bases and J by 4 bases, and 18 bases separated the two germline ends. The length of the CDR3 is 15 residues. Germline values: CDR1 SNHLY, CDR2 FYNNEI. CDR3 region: CASSRAGGAGYGYTF. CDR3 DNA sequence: TGTGCCAGCAGCCGAGCGGGGGGCGCGGGCTATGGCTACACCTTC.

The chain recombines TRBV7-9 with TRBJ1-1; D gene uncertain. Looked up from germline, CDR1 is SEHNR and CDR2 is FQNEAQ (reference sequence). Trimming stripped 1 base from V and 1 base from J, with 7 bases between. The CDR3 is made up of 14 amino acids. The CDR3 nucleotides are TGTGCCAGCAGCTTAGTTCAGGCGAACACTGAAGCTTTCTTT. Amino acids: CASSLVQANTEAFF. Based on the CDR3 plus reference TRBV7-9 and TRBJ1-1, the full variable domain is DTGVSQNPRHKITKRGQNVTFRCDPISEHNRLYWYRQTLGQGPEFLTYFQNEAQLEKSRLLSDRFSAERPKGSFSTLEIQRTEQGDSAMYLCASSLVQANTEAFFGQGTRLTVV.

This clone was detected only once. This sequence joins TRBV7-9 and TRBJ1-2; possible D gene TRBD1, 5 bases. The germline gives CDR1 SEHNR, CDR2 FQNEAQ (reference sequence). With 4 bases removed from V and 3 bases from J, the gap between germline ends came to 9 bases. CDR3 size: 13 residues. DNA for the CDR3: TGTGCCAGCAGCTCGGCGGGGGACTATGGCTACACCTTC. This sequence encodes CASSSAGDYGYTF. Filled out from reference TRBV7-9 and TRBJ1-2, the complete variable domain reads DTGVSQNPRHKITKRGQNVTFRCDPISEHNRLYWYRQTLGQGPEFLTYFQNEAQLEKSRLLSDRFSAERPKGSFSTLEIQRTEQGDSAMYLCASSSAGDYGYTFGSGTRLTVV.

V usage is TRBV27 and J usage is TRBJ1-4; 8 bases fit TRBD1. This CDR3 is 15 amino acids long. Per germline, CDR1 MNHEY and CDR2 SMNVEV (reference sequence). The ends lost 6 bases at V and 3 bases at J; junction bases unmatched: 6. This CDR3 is CASSIRGLPNEKLFF. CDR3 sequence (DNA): TGTGCCAGCAGCATCAGGGGGCTTCCTAATGAAAAACTGTTTTTT.

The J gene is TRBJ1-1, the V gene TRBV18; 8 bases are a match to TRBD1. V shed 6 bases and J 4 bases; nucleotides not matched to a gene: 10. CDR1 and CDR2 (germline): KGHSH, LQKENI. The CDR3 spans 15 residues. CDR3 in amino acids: CASSTTGGRGTEAFF. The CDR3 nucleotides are TGTGCCAGCTCTACCACAGGGGGGCGAGGCACTGAAGCTTTCTTT. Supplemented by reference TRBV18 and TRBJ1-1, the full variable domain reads NAGVMQNPRHLVRRRGQEARLRCSPMKGHSHVYWYRQLPEEGLKFMVYLQKENIIDESGMPKERFSAEFPKEGPSILRIQQVVRGDSAAYFCASSTTGGRGTEAFFGQGTRLTVV.

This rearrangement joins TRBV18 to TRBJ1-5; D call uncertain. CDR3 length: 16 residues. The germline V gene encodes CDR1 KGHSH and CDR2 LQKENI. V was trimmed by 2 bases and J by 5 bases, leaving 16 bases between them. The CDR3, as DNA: TGTGCCAGCTCACCATCGGGAGTGAGCCCGGATCAGCCCCAGCATTTT. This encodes CASSPSGVSPDQPQHF.

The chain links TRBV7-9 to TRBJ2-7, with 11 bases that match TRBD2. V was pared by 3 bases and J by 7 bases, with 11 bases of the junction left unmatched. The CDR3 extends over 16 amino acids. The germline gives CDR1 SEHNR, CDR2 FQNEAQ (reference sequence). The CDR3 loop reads CASSLGSSGRLVEQYF. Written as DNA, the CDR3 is TGTGCCAGCAGCTTGGGATCTAGCGGGAGGCTGGTTGAGCAGTACTTC.

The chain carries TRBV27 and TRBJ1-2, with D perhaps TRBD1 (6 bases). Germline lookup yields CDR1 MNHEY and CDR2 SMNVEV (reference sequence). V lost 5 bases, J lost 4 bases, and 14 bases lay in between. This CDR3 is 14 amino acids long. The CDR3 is CASSPDRFGYGYTF. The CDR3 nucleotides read TGTGCCAGCAGTCCAGACAGGTTCGGCTATGGCTACACCTTC.